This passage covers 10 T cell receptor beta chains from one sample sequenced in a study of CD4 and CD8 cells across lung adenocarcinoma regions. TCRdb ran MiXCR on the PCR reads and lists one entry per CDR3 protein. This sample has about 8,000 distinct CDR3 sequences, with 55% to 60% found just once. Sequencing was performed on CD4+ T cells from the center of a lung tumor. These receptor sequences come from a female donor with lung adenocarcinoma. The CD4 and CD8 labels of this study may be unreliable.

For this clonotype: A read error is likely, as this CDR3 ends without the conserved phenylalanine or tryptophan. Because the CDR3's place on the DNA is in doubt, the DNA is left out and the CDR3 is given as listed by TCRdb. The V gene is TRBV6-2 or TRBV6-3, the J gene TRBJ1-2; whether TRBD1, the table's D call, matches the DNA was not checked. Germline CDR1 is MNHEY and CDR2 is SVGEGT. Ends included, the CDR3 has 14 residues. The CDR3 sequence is CASSYPRDSGRQVI.

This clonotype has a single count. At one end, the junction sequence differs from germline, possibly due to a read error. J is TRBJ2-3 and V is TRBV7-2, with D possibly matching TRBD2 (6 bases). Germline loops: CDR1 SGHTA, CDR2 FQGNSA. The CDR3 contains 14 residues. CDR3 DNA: TGTGCCAGCAGCTTACAAGCGGGCGCCAATGAGCAGCTCTTT. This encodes CASSLQAGANEQLF.

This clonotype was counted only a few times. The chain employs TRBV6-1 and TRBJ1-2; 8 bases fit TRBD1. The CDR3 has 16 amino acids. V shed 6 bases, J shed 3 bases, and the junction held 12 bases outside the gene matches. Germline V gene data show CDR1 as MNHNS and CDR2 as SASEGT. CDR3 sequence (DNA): TGTGCCAGCAGCCTTCAGACCGGGACAGGCTACTATGGCTACACCTTC. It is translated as CASSLQTGTGYYGYTF.

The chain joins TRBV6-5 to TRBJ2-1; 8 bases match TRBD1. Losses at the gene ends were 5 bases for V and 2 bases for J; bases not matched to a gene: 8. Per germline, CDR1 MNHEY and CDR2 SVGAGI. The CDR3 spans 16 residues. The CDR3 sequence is CASSNIGQGAYNEQFF. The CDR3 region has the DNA TGTGCCAGCAGTAACATTGGACAGGGAGCCTACAATGAGCAGTTCTTC.

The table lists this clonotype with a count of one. The DNA for the CDR3 is TGTGCCAGGACCAACCGCGGCGGGGAAGGAAACACCCAGTACTTC. Translating gives CARTNRGGEGNTQYF. The chain links TRBV27 to TRBJ2-4, with TRBD2 as a possible D gene (6 bases). Germline CDR1 MNHEY, CDR2 SMNVEV (reference sequence). The CDR3 is 15 residues long. V lost 9 bases, J lost 13 bases, and 28 bases lay in between.

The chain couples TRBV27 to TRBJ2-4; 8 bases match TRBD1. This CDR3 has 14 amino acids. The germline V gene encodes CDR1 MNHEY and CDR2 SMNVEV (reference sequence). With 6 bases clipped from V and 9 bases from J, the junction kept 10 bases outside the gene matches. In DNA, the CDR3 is TGTGCCAGCAGCCTTTCCAGGGGGCCTAGCATTCAGTACTTC. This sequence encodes CASSLSRGPSIQYF.

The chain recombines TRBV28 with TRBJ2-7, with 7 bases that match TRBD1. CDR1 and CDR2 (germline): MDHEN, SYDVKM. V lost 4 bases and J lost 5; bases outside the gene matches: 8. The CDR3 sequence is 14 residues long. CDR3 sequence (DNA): TGTGCCAGCAGTTCACCCACAGGGGACCACGAGCAGTACTTC. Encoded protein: CASSSPTGDHEQYF.

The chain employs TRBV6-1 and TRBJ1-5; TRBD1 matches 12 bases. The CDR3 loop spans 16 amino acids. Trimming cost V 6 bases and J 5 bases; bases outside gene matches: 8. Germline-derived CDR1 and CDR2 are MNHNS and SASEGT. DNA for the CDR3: TGTGCCAGCAGCCCACGGGACAGGGGGCGTGATCAGCCCCAGCATTTT. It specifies CASSPRDRGRDQPQHF.

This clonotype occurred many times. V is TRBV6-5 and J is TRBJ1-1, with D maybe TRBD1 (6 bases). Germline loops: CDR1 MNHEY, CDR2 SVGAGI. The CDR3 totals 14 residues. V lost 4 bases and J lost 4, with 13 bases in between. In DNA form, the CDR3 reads TGTGCCAGCAGTTTGGGGGGAGGGGGCACTGAAGCTTTCTTT. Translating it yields CASSLGGGGTEAFF.

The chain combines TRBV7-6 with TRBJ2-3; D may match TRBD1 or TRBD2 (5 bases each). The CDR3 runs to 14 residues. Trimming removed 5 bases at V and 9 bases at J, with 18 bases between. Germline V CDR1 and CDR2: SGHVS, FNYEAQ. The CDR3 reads CASSHSGRDGTQYF. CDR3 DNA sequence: TGTGCCAGCAGCCACAGCGGACGGGACGGAACGCAGTATTTT.